A selection of T cell receptor beta chains follows, all from one sample in a study of T cell responses to AZD1222 COVID-19 vaccine. Produced via immunoSEQ multiplex PCR; TCRdb's table is partial and in-frame only. The sample includes 130,000 or so clones, 75% to 95% of them seen just once. Sequences were derived from peripheral blood, sampled on day 0 of AZD1222 vaccination. The receptors were gathered from an adult in good health. CDR3s include the opening cysteine and the closing phenylalanine or tryptophan. The order of the fields is D gene, J gene, V gene, CDR3 protein. D genes are given only for firm matches.

D: NA; J: TRBJ1-3; V: TRBV7-7; CDR3: CASSLSSGNTIYF
D: NA; J: TRBJ1-5; V: TRBV30; CDR3: CAWSGGRHQPQHF
D: NA; J: TRBJ2-1; V: TRBV30; CDR3: CAWRELAEGAEQFF
D: TRBD1; J: TRBJ1-2; V: TRBV19; CDR3: CASNLDRGDVYGYTF
D: NA; J: TRBJ2-5; V: TRBV11-2; CDR3: CASAPRKTGEGETQYF
D: NA; J: TRBJ1-1; V: TRBV6-2/TRBV6-3; CDR3: CASSLQGRITEAFF
D: TRBD1; J: TRBJ1-1; V: TRBV5-1; CDR3: CASSLTLGQGVGTEAFF
D: NA; J: TRBJ1-4; V: TRBV19; CDR3: CASAFSTNEKLFF
D: NA; J: TRBJ2-2; V: TRBV7-3; CDR3: CASSLTGTPSTGELFF
D: NA; J: TRBJ2-4; V: TRBV15; CDR3: CATSPGGAKNIQYF
D: NA; J: TRBJ2-2; V: TRBV27; CDR3: CASSSYTIGELFF
D: NA; J: TRBJ2-1; V: TRBV9; CDR3: CASSVGWGSYNEQFF
D: NA; J: TRBJ1-2; V: TRBV6-5; CDR3: CASSKDSLYGYTF
D: NA; J: TRBJ2-3; V: TRBV19; CDR3: CASSGIGMADTQYF
D: TRBD2; J: TRBJ2-1; V: TRBV14; CDR3: CASSQDTSGYYNEQFF
D: TRBD1; J: TRBJ2-5; V: TRBV7-3; CDR3: CASGKTGGTEETQYF
D: NA; J: TRBJ1-2; V: TRBV27; CDR3: CASSLLGGKDYGYTF
D: NA; J: TRBJ2-7; V: TRBV3-1/TRBV3-2; CDR3: CASSQAGPEEQYF
D: TRBD2; J: TRBJ2-7; V: TRBV7-2; CDR3: CASSPIHRGTRVYEQYF
D: NA; J: TRBJ1-3; V: TRBV6-1; CDR3: CASSEVNTIYF
D: NA; J: TRBJ2-1; V: TRBV11-3; CDR3: CASSPLRGAYNEQFF
D: NA; J: TRBJ1-4; V: TRBV27; CDR3: CASSTLPSGVEKLFF
D: NA; J: TRBJ1-2; V: TRBV20-1; CDR3: CSAREGIGYTF
D: NA; J: TRBJ1-1; V: TRBV21-1; CDR3: CASSKAGGSEAFF
D: TRBD1; J: TRBJ2-3; V: TRBV6-5; CDR3: CASSLTWTGDTQYF